Sequencing of this TCR beta chain was carried out in a study of T-cell reconstitution after alpha-beta-depleted transplantation in children. A TCRbeta library incorporating unique molecular identifiers was prepared. From the PCR reads, TCRdb called clonotypes with MiXCR, one entry per CDR3 protein. This table holds about 360,000 distinct CDR3 sequences, approximately 12% found once. The V and J ends lost 10 bases and 2 bases respectively, with 12 bases between them. Germline-derived CDR1 and CDR2 are SGHTA and FQGNSA. The CDR3 is made up of 13 amino acids. A few counts support this clonotype. The starting material was PBMCs, obtained from the stem cell graft. The sequence came from a human donor who donated a stem cell graft to a child with Fanconi anemia. The chain employs TRBV7-2 and TRBJ2-1; unclear D gene. CDR3: CATRATTYNEQFF. CDR3 nucleotides: TGTGCCACTCGGGCTACCACCTACAATGAGCAGTTCTTC.